Below are 22 T cell receptor beta chains sequenced from a single sample in a study of blood T cell repertoires in COVID-19. Clones were sequenced by immunoSEQ multiplex PCR, and TCRdb holds only the in-frame ones, with some missing. The sample records some 190,000 clones, 85% to 90% being singletons. The specimen sequenced was peripheral blood. These receptor sequences come from a man younger than 35 with active or convalescent COVID-19.

The chain has TRBV7-2 and TRBJ2-1, with D possibly matching TRBD1 (5 bases). Germline V lookup: CDR1 SGHTA, CDR2 FQGNSA. The CDR3 is made up of 13 amino acids. The V end lost 1 base, the J end lost 8 bases, and 9 bases lay between the germline ends. The CDR3 sequence: CASSLGNRYEQFF. CDR3 nucleotides: TGTGCCAGCAGCTTAGGCAACAGGTATGAGCAGTTCTTC.

The chain combines TRBV5-1 with TRBJ2-1, with 7 bases aligning to TRBD2. Germline CDR1 reads SGHRS; CDR2 reads YFSETQ. This CDR3 has 14 residues. The V gene end was trimmed by 3 bases and the J gene end by 5 bases; junction bases not matched to a gene: 5. This chain's CDR3 is CASSSSGPDNEQFF. The CDR3 region has the DNA TGCGCCAGCAGCTCTAGCGGACCCGACAATGAGCAGTTCTTC.

The chain combines TRBV2 with TRBJ2-3; D gene ambiguous. The V end was cut by 1 base, the J end by 4 bases, with 3 bases between. From germline, CDR1 is SNHLY and CDR2 FYNNEI. The CDR3 has 12 residues. DNA of the CDR3: TGTGCCAGCAGTGAAGGCGCAGATACGCAGTATTTT. It codes for CASSEGADTQYF.

This clone occurred once. Other nucleotide sequences in the sample specify the same CDR3. V is TRBV18 and J is TRBJ2-7; 10 positions match TRBD1. The V gene end was trimmed by 2 bases and the J gene end by 2 bases; junction bases not matched to a gene: 0. The CDR3 has 14 amino acids. From germline, CDR1 is KGHSH and CDR2 LQKENI. The CDR3 here is CASSPGQGAYEQYF. CDR3 coding DNA: TGTGCCAGCTCACCAGGACAGGGGGCCTACGAGCAGTACTTC.

The chain carries TRBV6-5 and TRBJ1-2, with D perhaps matching TRBD1 (6 bases). The CDR3 loop spans 13 amino acids. Per the germline V gene, CDR1 is MNHEY and CDR2 is SVGAGI. Trimming removed 5 bases at V and 3 bases at J, with 10 bases between. The CDR3, as DNA: TGTGCCAGCAGTAGGGACAACTACTATGGCTACACCTTC. Residues: CASSRDNYYGYTF.

V gene TRBV19 combines with J gene TRBJ2-7; 11 bases are a match to TRBD2. This CDR3 has 16 amino acids. Germline V gives CDR1 LNHDA, CDR2 SQIVND (reference sequence). V lost 1 base, J lost 5 bases, and 7 bases stayed unmatched. The CDR3 sequence: CASSIGPSGRSHEQYF. The CDR3 DNA is TGTGCCAGTAGTATAGGCCCTAGCGGGAGGTCCCACGAGCAGTACTTC. Combining the CDR3 with reference TRBV19 and TRBJ2-7 gives the whole variable domain DGGITQSPKYLFRKEGQNVTLSCEQNLNHDAMYWYRQDPGQGLRLIYYSQIVNDFQKGDIAEGYSVSREKKESFPLTVTSAQKNPTAFYLCASSIGPSGRSHEQYFGPGTRLTVT.

The chain joins TRBV4-3 to TRBJ2-7, with D possibly TRBD1 on 6 matching bases. Trimming took 1 base from V and 0 from J, leaving 7 bases between them. Looked up from germline, CDR1 is LGHNA and CDR2 is YSLEER. This CDR3 is 14 amino acids long. This CDR3 reads CASSQGTASYEQYF. The DNA for the CDR3 is TGCGCCAGCAGCCAAGGGACAGCCTCCTACGAGCAGTACTTC.

This chain connects TRBV2 to TRBJ2-5; possible D gene TRBD1, 5 bases. Germline CDR1 and CDR2: SNHLY and FYNNEI. With 1 base removed from V and 5 bases from J, the gap between germline ends came to 14 bases. This CDR3 has 15 residues. The CDR3 nucleotides are TGTGCCAGCAGTGAAGGGGGCGACTCCAAGGAGACCCAGTACTTC. Protein sequence: CASSEGGDSKETQYF.

This rearrangement joins TRBV7-3 to TRBJ1-1; a possible D gene is TRBD1 (6 bases). This CDR3 comprises 14 residues. The V end lost 5 bases, the J end lost 4 bases, and 14 bases lay between the germline ends. Germline-derived CDR1 and CDR2 are SGHTA and FQGTGA. CDR3 in amino acids: CASSLQGGGTEAFF. In DNA, the CDR3 is TGTGCCAGCAGCCTACAGGGTGGAGGCACTGAAGCTTTCTTT.

J is TRBJ1-1 and V is TRBV5-1; 7 bases are a match to TRBD1. V shed 0 bases, J shed 0 bases, and the junction held 2 bases outside the gene matches. The CDR3 spans 15 residues. Per germline, CDR1 SGHRS and CDR2 YFSETQ. CDR3 residues: CASSLEQGVNTEAFF. CDR3 nucleotides: TGCGCCAGCAGCTTGGAGCAGGGGGTGAACACTGAAGCTTTCTTT.

The rearrangement joins TRBV30 to TRBJ1-5; the D gene is possibly TRBD1 (5 bases). Germline V lookup: CDR1 GTSNPN, CDR2 SVGIG (reference sequence). Trimming took off 0 bases at V and 7 bases at J, with 10 bases between the two ends. CDR3 length equals 13 residues. CDR3 coding DNA: TGTGCCTGGAGTGTCGGCGGGGGGCAGCCCCAGCATTTT. It translates to CAWSVGGGQPQHF.

V and J are TRBV2 and TRBJ2-3; no firm D call. CDR1 and CDR2 (germline): SNHLY, FYNNEI. V lost 0 bases, J lost 3 bases, and 4 bases lay in between. This CDR3 region has 13 residues. This CDR3 reads CASSEAVTDTQYF. In DNA form, the CDR3 reads TGTGCCAGCAGTGAAGCCGTTACAGATACGCAGTATTTT.

The J gene is TRBJ1-2, the V gene TRBV12-3 or TRBV12-4; D not resolved. Trimming cost V 7 bases and J 1 base, with 7 bases left between them. This CDR3 has 12 amino acids. This chain's CDR3 is CASTPGNYGYTF. CDR3 in DNA: TGTGCCAGCACCCCCGGTAACTATGGCTACACCTTC.

This clone was seen a handful of times. The chain is built from TRBV7-8 and TRBJ1-3; maybe TRBD1 (5 bases). The V gene's germline CDR1 is SGHVS and CDR2 FQNEAQ. The CDR3 runs to 15 residues. Trimming removed 5 bases at V and 0 bases at J, with 11 bases between. Here the CDR3 reads CASSPPRDSGNTIYF. CDR3 DNA sequence: TGTGCCAGCAGCCCTCCCAGGGACTCTGGAAACACCATATATTTT.

The chain is built from TRBV7-6 and TRBJ2-5; D possibly corresponds to TRBD2 (6 bases). The CDR3 totals 14 residues. From germline, CDR1 is SGHVS and CDR2 FNYEAQ. Trimming took 7 bases from V and 3 from J, leaving 15 bases between them. The CDR3 DNA sequence: TGTGCCAGCACCCCAGGAGGGAGGAAAGAGACCCAGTACTTC. Encoded protein: CASTPGGRKETQYF.

This clone was seen only once. This chain links TRBV6-2 or TRBV6-3 with TRBJ2-3, with a weak D call TRBD2 (5 bases). CDR3 length: 16 amino acids. CDR1 is MNHEY and CDR2 is SVGEGT in the germline V gene. V gave up 6 bases and J gave up 0 bases, with 16 bases separating them. CDR3 bases: TGTGCCAGCAGCGCATCTAGCAGTTATAGCACAGATACGCAGTATTTT. This codes for CASSASSSYSTDTQYF.

This chain joins TRBV21-1 and TRBJ2-7; TRBD2 reflects the table's D call only, with no check against the DNA. TRBV21-1 counts as a pseudogene. CDR3 size: 15 residues. As DNA, the CDR3 is TGTGCCAGCAGCAAAGGGTCGGACGGACTCTACGAGCAGTACTTC. This translates into CASSKGSDGLYEQYF.

The rearrangement uses TRBV7-6 and TRBJ2-3, with 8 bases matching TRBD1. The length of the CDR3 is 12 residues. The junction had 10 bases not matched to a gene; V was cut back by 5 bases and J by 15 bases. Germline assignment: CDR1 SGHVS and CDR2 FNYEAQ. The CDR3 DNA reads as TGTGCCAGCAGCGCCGACAGGGGACCTCAATATTTT. As protein: CASSADRGPQYF.

This chain uses TRBV2 with TRBJ1-3, with D possibly TRBD1 on 5 matching bases. CDR1 SNHLY and CDR2 FYNNEI come from the germline V gene. V was trimmed by 6 bases and J by 2 bases, leaving 17 bases between them. The CDR3 contains 16 residues. The CDR3 sequence is CASSRAGREPGNTIYF. The CDR3 DNA sequence: TGTGCCAGCAGCCGGGCAGGCAGGGAACCTGGAAACACCATATATTTT.

V gene TRBV5-1 combines with J gene TRBJ2-3; 16 nucleotides match TRBD2. V gave up 0 bases and J gave up 4 bases; unmatched junction bases: 8. Germline CDR1 and CDR2: SGHRS and YFSETQ. The CDR3 has 19 amino acids. The CDR3 DNA follows: TGCGCCAGCAGCTTGGAATCAGGGGGACTAGCGGGAGGGTCAGATACGCAGTATTTT. The encoded protein is CASSLESGGLAGGSDTQYF.

The chain carries TRBV5-1 and TRBJ2-3, with D perhaps matching TRBD2 (5 bases). The CDR3 length is 15 residues. Trimming removed 1 base at V and 4 bases at J, with 13 bases between. Looked up from germline, CDR1 is SGHRS and CDR2 is YFSETQ. The CDR3 nucleotides read TGCGCCAGCAGCTTGTTTAATCCCGGGGCAGATACGCAGTATTTT. It specifies CASSLFNPGADTQYF.

The rearrangement uses TRBV2 and TRBJ2-1; 8 bases are a match to TRBD1. The ends lost 6 bases at V and 8 bases at J; junction bases unmatched: 6. CDR3 length equals 13 residues. Germline V lookup: CDR1 SNHLY, CDR2 FYNNEI. Here the CDR3 reads CASRGQGVDEQFF. Written as DNA, the CDR3 is TGTGCCAGCAGAGGACAGGGTGTCGATGAGCAGTTCTTC.